The present T cell receptor beta chain was sequenced within a study of shared clonotypes between healthy human individuals. Across the whole study: Per donor, CD8 memory used one plate, CD8 naive used two, CD4 memory used three and CD4 naive used three.

A remark on this clone: The same CDR3 also results from other DNA sequences found in this sample.

CD45RO-negative cells were positively selected for CCR7, leaving out terminally differentiated effector memory CD45RA+ cells. Germline V CDR1 and CDR2: SGHDT, YYEEEE. The CDR3 totals 14 residues. V gave up 2 bases and J gave up 3 bases, with 12 bases separating them. In the source study's methods: ImmunoSEQ yielded junction-only sequences lacking quality scores, so filtering differed. Sequencing used immunoSEQ multiplex PCR; TCRdb keeps in-frame clones, though not all of them. The V and J calls and clone size come from that table; D and trimming were worked out from the DNA. The sample consists of roughly 1,800,000 clones, about 95% of them appearing once.

Sequencing was carried out using naive CD8+ T cells sorted from blood. The chain employs TRBV5-6 and TRBJ2-7; D perhaps matches TRBD1 (6 bases). This sequence was found in a young man in good health. The chain's CDR3 is CASSLWGRSYEQYF. The CDR3 DNA follows: TGTGCCAGCAGCTTATGGGGGCGAAGCTACGAGCAGTACTTC.